Below, one TCR beta chain is given with its context. The target antigen is unknown. The data were obtained in a study of cytomegalovirus exposure and HLA in healthy donors. Notes on the study in general: Previous analysis showed most TCR beta V segments were productive about 87% or about 30% of the time. Most TCR sequences proved rare, with some public TCRs found in many donors.

PCR primers comprised 60 Vbeta and 13 Jbeta primers. Profiled with immunoSEQ multiplex PCR; TCRdb holds only in-frame clones, not every one. Of over 80,000 clones detected, approximately 75% appear once; the ten largest clones hold less than 15%. The TCR was taken from a woman in her 70s in good health and CMV-seropositive. Sequencing was carried out using PBMCs.

The CDR3 DNA reads as TGTGCCGGCGGCGGGACCATCCTTTACGAGCAGTACTTC. This codes for CAGGGTILYEQYF. The genes are TRBV7-9 and TRBJ2-7; possibly TRBD2 for D (6 bases). Germline CDR1 reads SEHNR; CDR2 reads FQNEAQ (reference sequence). This CDR3 region has 13 residues. The V end was cut by 11 bases, the J end by 4 bases, with 18 bases between.